The 14 T cell receptor beta chains presented below share a single source sample, sequenced in a study of OX40 agonist ivuxolimab in advanced cancers. TCRdb's table, derived via immunoSEQ multiplex PCR, lists solely in-frame clones and lacks some. The sample contains just over 90,000 clones, around nine tenths of which appear only once. This specimen consisted of CD4+ or CD8+ T cells sorted from blood, obtained in a trial of the OX40 agonist ivuxolimab. Source of these receptors: an adult with an advanced solid tumor such as melanoma, head and neck, liver or kidney cancer.

The chain carries TRBV6-1 and TRBJ2-7; D may match TRBD1 or TRBD2 (5 bases each). Deletions cut 6 bases from V and 7 bases from J, with 19 bases between. Per the germline V gene, CDR1 is MNHNS and CDR2 is SASEGT. The CDR3 is 14 residues long. In DNA, the CDR3 is TGTGCCAGCAGGAGAGAGGGGCTCTACGTAGAGCAGTACTTC. It yields the protein CASRREGLYVEQYF.

This clone was picked up a small number of times. The rearrangement joins TRBV6-6 to TRBJ1-2; D gene ambiguous. This CDR3 has 13 amino acids. Trimming took 6 bases from V and 1 from J, leaving 9 bases between them. Germline CDR1 reads MNHNY; CDR2 reads SVGAGI (reference sequence). In nucleotides, the CDR3 is TGTGCCAGCAGCCCGGCAGTTAACTATGGCTACACCTTC. This gives the protein CASSPAVNYGYTF.

The chain couples TRBV10-3 to TRBJ2-2; 11 bases fit TRBD2. The CDR3 has 17 residues. V was clipped by 4 bases and J by 2 bases; unmatched bases: 6. The germline CDR1 and CDR2 sequences are ENHRY and SYGVKD. The DNA of the CDR3 is TGTGCCATCAGTGTGTGGGGGACTAGCGGTAACACCGGGGAGCTGTTTTTT. Translating gives CAISVWGTSGNTGELFF.

V gene TRBV4-3 combines with J gene TRBJ1-6; D not certain. Germline-derived CDR1 and CDR2 are LGHNA and YSLEER. This CDR3 is built from 13 residues. V gave up 1 base and J gave up 14 bases, with 12 bases separating them. The DNA of the CDR3 is TGCGCCAGCAGCCAAGCTTCGGCTGGGTCCCTCCACTTT. Amino acid sequence: CASSQASAGSLHF.

The rearrangement links TRBV5-1 to TRBJ2-6; perhaps TRBD1 as D (6 bases). V lost 4 bases and J lost 0, with 11 bases in between. Germline CDR1 is SGHRS and CDR2 is YFSETQ. The CDR3 covers 16 residues. For the CDR3, the DNA is TGCGCCAGCAGCGCCACAGGGAACTCTGGGGCCAACGTCCTGACTTTC. Encoded protein: CASSATGNSGANVLTF.

Of note for this clone: The junction shows a germline mismatch at one end, possibly a read error. The chain recombines TRBV7-7 with TRBJ2-1; D call uncertain. The CDR3 runs to 13 residues. Germline V gene data show CDR1 as SSHAT and CDR2 as FNYEAQ (reference sequence). CDR3 in DNA: TGTGCTAGCAGCTTAGATTTTACGGGTGAGCAGTTCTTC. This codes for CASSLDFTGEQFF.

This chain connects TRBV7-9 to TRBJ2-1; D might be TRBD1 (6 bases). The ends were cut back, 1 base at V and 5 bases at J, with 12 bases in the middle. CDR1 and CDR2 (germline): SEHNR, FQNEAQ (reference sequence). The CDR3 has 15 amino acids. The chain's CDR3 is CASSLGQAINNEQFF. CDR3 sequence (DNA): TGTGCCAGCAGCTTAGGACAGGCAATTAACAATGAGCAGTTCTTC.

The rearrangement links TRBV30 to TRBJ1-5; tentatively, D is TRBD1 (6 bases). CDR1 GTSNPN and CDR2 SVGIG come from the germline V gene (reference sequence). The CDR3 totals 15 residues. V dropped 0 bases and J dropped 4 bases, with 13 bases sitting between them. CDR3 sequence: CAWSVPRGGNQPQHF. The CDR3 DNA reads as TGTGCCTGGAGTGTACCAAGGGGGGGGAATCAGCCCCAGCATTTT.

The chain uses TRBV28 and TRBJ2-5; 8 nucleotides agree with TRBD2. Germline assignment: CDR1 MDHEN and CDR2 SYDVKM. The CDR3 runs to 15 residues. V trimming: 6 bases; J trimming: 4 bases; junction bases outside the gene matches: 10. The CDR3 sequence is CASRRRGTRGETQYF. The CDR3 coding sequence is TGTGCCAGCAGGCGACGCGGGACTAGGGGAGAGACCCAGTACTTC.

This chain links TRBV10-3 with TRBJ2-7; 9 bases agree with TRBD1. With V trimmed by 8 bases and J by 5 bases, 7 bases remained unmatched. Germline V gene data show CDR1 as ENHRY and CDR2 as SYGVKD. This CDR3 has 13 amino acids. As DNA, the CDR3 is TGTGCCATCGGAAAACAGGGGGCCAACGAGCAGTACTTC. Translating it yields CAIGKQGANEQYF.

As concerns this clone: In the same sample, other DNA sequences code for this CDR3. The chain links TRBV10-3 to TRBJ2-3, with D perhaps TRBD2 (5 bases). The CDR3 is made up of 14 amino acids. Trimming shortened V by 2 bases and J by 1 base, and 7 bases separated the two germline ends. Per the germline V gene, CDR1 is ENHRY and CDR2 is SYGVKD. The CDR3: CAISEGGGTDTQYF. The DNA for the CDR3 is TGTGCCATCAGTGAGGGAGGAGGCACAGATACGCAGTATTTT.

This chain links TRBV18 with TRBJ2-5, with TRBD2 identical over 7 bases. The CDR3 totals 16 residues. Germline CDR1 KGHSH, CDR2 LQKENI. J gave up 0 bases and V 3 bases, and 7 bases lay outside the gene matches. The CDR3 nucleotides are TGTGCCAGCTCACCTGGGGTAGCGGGTAACCAAGAGACCCAGTACTTC. Amino acids: CASSPGVAGNQETQYF.

The CDR3 spells CASSRTGQEAEQYF. The CDR3 DNA reads TGTGCCAGTAGTAGAACGGGACAGGAGGCCGAGCAGTACTTC. The rearrangement joins TRBV19 to TRBJ2-7, with 8 bases aligning to TRBD1. This CDR3 contains 14 residues. Germline V gene data show CDR1 as LNHDA and CDR2 as SQIVND (reference sequence). The J segment lost 6 bases and the V segment lost 4 bases, leaving 8 bases of the junction unmatched.

This clone was seen a handful of times. The chain recombines TRBV18 with TRBJ1-5; 10 positions agree with TRBD1. The V segment lost 3 bases and the J segment 4 bases; nucleotides outside the gene matches: 3. Per the germline V gene, CDR1 is KGHSH and CDR2 is LQKENI. This CDR3 region has 15 residues. The CDR3 loop is CASSPGTGANQPQHF. CDR3 in DNA: TGTGCCAGCTCACCCGGGACAGGGGCAAATCAGCCCCAGCATTTT.